What follows is one T cell receptor beta chain and its context. The antigen remains undetermined. The PCR ran on 60 Vbeta and 13 Jbeta primers. Libraries were prepared by immunoSEQ multiplex PCR; TCRdb keeps only in-frame clonotypes and omits some of them. The sample yields about 120,000 clones, 76% seen once. The data stem from a study of cytomegalovirus exposure and HLA in healthy donors. At the level of the study: Genetic ancestry analysis placed about 84% of the 300 to 500 donors that were genotyped in the Caucasian-associated cluster.

General observations from the study: Across donors, presence/absence analyses took sequencing depth to be roughly uniform. A prior analysis recorded that most TCR beta V segments were productive about 87% or about 30% of the time. Most TCR sequences were uncommon, yet certain public TCRs appeared in many donors.

Between the trimmed V and J ends, which lost 1 base and 5 bases, there was a span of 21 bases. CDR1 is SGHTS, CDR2 YDEGEE, per germline. CDR3 length: 17 amino acids. The sequence derives from a woman aged 40 to 50 in good health and CMV-seropositive. This sequence joins TRBV5-8 and TRBJ1-1; D gene unclear. The material sequenced was PBMCs. DNA of the CDR3: TGTGCCAGCAGCTTGTTGCTAGTATCTGACCGAGGGACTGAAGCTTTCTTT. As protein: CASSLLLVSDRGTEAFF.